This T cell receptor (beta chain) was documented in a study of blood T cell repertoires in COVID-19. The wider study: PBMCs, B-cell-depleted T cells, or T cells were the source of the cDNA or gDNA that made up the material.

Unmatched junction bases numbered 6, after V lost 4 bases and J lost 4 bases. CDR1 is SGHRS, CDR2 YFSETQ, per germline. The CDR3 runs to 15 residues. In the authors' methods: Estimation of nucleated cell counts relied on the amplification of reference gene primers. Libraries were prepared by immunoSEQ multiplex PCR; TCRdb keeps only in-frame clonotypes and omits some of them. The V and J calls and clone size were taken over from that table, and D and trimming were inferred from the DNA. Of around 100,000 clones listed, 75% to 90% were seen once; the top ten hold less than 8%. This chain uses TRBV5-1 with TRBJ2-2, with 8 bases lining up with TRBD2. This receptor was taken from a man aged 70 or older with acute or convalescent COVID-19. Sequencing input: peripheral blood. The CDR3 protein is CASSVSGTGTGELFF. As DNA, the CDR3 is TGCGCCAGCAGCGTTAGCGGGACCGGCACCGGGGAGCTGTTTTTT. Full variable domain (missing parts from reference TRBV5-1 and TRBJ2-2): KAGVTQTPRYLIKTRGQQVTLSCSPISGHRSVSWYQQTPGQGLQFLFEYFSETQRNKGNFPGRFSGRQFSNSRSEMNVSTLELGDSALYLCASSVSGTGTGELFFGEGSRLTVL.